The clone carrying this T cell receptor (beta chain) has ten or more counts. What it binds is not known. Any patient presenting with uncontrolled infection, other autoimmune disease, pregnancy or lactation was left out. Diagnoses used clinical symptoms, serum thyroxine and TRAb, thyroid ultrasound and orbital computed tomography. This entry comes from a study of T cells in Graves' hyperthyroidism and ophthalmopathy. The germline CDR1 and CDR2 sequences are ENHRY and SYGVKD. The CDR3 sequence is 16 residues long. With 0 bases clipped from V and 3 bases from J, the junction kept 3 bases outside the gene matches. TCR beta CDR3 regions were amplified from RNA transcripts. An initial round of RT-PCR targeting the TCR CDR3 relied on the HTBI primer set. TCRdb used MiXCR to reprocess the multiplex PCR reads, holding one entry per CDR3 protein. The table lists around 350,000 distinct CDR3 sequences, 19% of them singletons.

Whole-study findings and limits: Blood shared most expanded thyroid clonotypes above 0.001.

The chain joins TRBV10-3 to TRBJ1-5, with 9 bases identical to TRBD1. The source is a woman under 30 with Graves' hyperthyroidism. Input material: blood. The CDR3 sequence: CAISESGQGYNQPQHF. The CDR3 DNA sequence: TGTGCCATCAGTGAGTCGGGACAGGGATACAATCAGCCCCAGCATTTT.